A single sample is the source of the 13 T cell receptor beta chains below, sequenced in a study of post-analysis software for immune sequencing data (dated by TCRdb to between 2015 and 2017). The paper as a whole reports these results and caveats: Several TRBV segments, including TRBV5-6, TRBV5-1 and TRBV20-1, were significantly more frequent in patients than controls.

These TCRs are of unknown antigen specificity. Preparation of the library involved PCR. Sequencing was performed on an Illumina HiSeq 2500. Unique molecular identifiers were incorporated into TCR beta cDNA libraries to reduce PCR and sequencing biases. In-frame beta chains were kept once TCRdb had trimmed the public reads at Q25 with fastp and called clones with MiXCR. Each entry is one CDR3 protein sequence, shown with its most common DNA and genes. This sample gives more than 450,000 distinct CDR3 sequences in total; 30% to 40% of them show up just once. 4.5% to 7.5% of the sample is taken by the ten largest. Sequencing input: blood. The origin of the receptors is a girl under 18 with multiple sclerosis.

This rearrangement joins TRBV5-1 to TRBJ1-4, with D perhaps TRBD1 (5 bases). Germline V CDR1 and CDR2: SGHRS, YFSETQ. CDR3 size: 15 residues. The V end was cut by 0 bases, the J end by 6 bases, with 12 bases between. This CDR3 is CASSLEGRVDEKLFF. The CDR3 DNA is TGCGCCAGCAGCTTGGAGGGCAGGGTCGATGAAAAACTGTTTTTT. Supplemented by reference TRBV5-1 and TRBJ1-4, the full variable domain reads KAGVTQTPRYLIKTRGQQVTLSCSPISGHRSVSWYQQTPGQGLQFLFEYFSETQRNKGNFPGRFSGRQFSNSRSEMNVSTLELGDSALYLCASSLEGRVDEKLFFGSGTQLSVL.

The chain carries TRBV5-1 and TRBJ2-3, with a possible D match to TRBD1 (6 bases). V was clipped by 4 bases and J by 1 base, with 10 bases between them. The germline V gene encodes CDR1 SGHRS and CDR2 YFSETQ. The CDR3 spans 14 residues. The CDR3 nucleotides are TGCGCCAGCAGCAGGGGGTTGGGCACAGATACGCAGTATTTT. It encodes CASSRGLGTDTQYF.

The chain carries TRBV20-1 and TRBJ2-7; no reliable D call. In germline, CDR1 is DFQATT, CDR2 SNEGSKA (reference sequence). The CDR3 runs to 12 residues. The V end lost 1 base, the J end lost 0 bases, and 4 bases lay between the germline ends. The DNA of the CDR3 is TGCAGTGCTAGAGGGACCTCCTACGAGCAGTACTTC. The encoded protein is CSARGTSYEQYF.

V usage is TRBV10-3 and J usage is TRBJ2-1; TRBD2 matches at 13 bases. Germline CDR1 reads ENHRY; CDR2 reads SYGVKD. V dropped 3 bases and J dropped 7; count of bases not matched to a gene: 3. The CDR3 extends over 15 amino acids. The CDR3 here is CAISDGLAGDNEQFF. The DNA for the CDR3 is TGTGCCATCAGTGATGGACTAGCGGGGGATAATGAGCAGTTCTTC.

This clonotype has more than one count but fewer than ten. This chain joins TRBV6-1 and TRBJ1-1; weak D call: TRBD1 (5 bases). Trimming shortened V by 7 bases and J by 4 bases, and 22 bases separated the two germline ends. The length of the CDR3 is 16 residues. CDR1 and CDR2 (germline): MNHNS, SASEGT. In DNA form, the CDR3 reads TGTGCCAGCACCCTACAACCCTCGGGGGGAGGCACTGAAGCTTTCTTT. Its protein product is CASTLQPSGGGTEAFF.

This clonotype has just a few counts. The gene calls are TRBV29-1 and TRBJ1-1; D gene uncertain. Looked up from germline, CDR1 is SQVTM and CDR2 is ANQGSEA. V gave up 7 bases and J gave up 1 base, with 19 bases separating them. The CDR3 runs 15 residues. The CDR3 sequence: CSAQSPFTENTEAFF. The CDR3, as DNA: TGCAGCGCTCAATCGCCGTTTACGGAGAACACTGAAGCTTTCTTT.

The chain combines TRBV14 with TRBJ1-1; unclear D gene. The CDR3 has 12 amino acids. Germline CDR1 is SGHDN and CDR2 is FVKESK. The V gene lost 1 base and the J gene lost 6 bases, with 6 bases spanning the gap. The CDR3 loop is CASSQGSAEAFF. The CDR3 DNA follows: TGTGCCAGCAGCCAAGGTTCAGCTGAAGCTTTCTTT.

This clonotype was detected only a few times. The chain recombines TRBV12-3 or TRBV12-4 with TRBJ1-2; 7 nucleotides line up with TRBD1. This CDR3 spans 15 amino acids. J lost 9 bases, V lost 5 bases, and 15 bases had no gene match. The CDR3 region is CASSRDRAGGGSYTF. The CDR3 region has the DNA TGTGCCAGCAGTCGAGACAGGGCCGGCGGAGGGAGCTACACCTTC.

The V call is TRBV20-1, the J call TRBJ1-2; D may be TRBD1 (6 bases). Germline assignment: CDR1 DFQATT and CDR2 SNEGSKA (reference sequence). This CDR3 is built from 10 residues. The V and J ends lost 5 bases and 10 bases respectively, with 11 bases between them. The CDR3 region has the DNA TGCAGTGCTGGGAAGGGGGACTACACCTTC. This encodes CSAGKGDYTF.

CDR3 coding DNA: TGTGCCAGCAGTTTCGGACAGGGTGTTGGCTACACCTTC. Translation: CASSFGQGVGYTF. J is TRBJ1-2 and V is TRBV28, with 8 bases lining up with TRBD1. V lost 3 bases and J lost 7; bases outside the gene matches: 4. From germline, CDR1 is MDHEN and CDR2 SYDVKM. The CDR3 runs 13 residues.

This clonotype was seen a handful of times. V gene TRBV4-2 combines with J gene TRBJ1-2; 7 bases are shared with TRBD1. The V segment lost 2 bases and the J segment 7 bases; nucleotides outside the gene matches: 7. CDR1 is LGHNA and CDR2 is YNFKEQ in the germline V gene. This CDR3 has 14 amino acids. The CDR3 sequence: CASSQLDRDSGYTF. CDR3 nucleotide sequence: TGTGCCAGCAGCCAATTAGACAGGGATTCTGGCTACACCTTC.

The chain couples TRBV5-1 to TRBJ1-2, with D possibly being TRBD1 (6 bases). The CDR3 length is 13 residues. CDR1 is SGHRS and CDR2 is YFSETQ in the germline V gene. Trimming took off 5 bases at V and 7 bases at J, with 15 bases between the two ends. CDR3 amino acids: CASRTNNRVGYTF. DNA for the CDR3: TGCGCCAGCAGGACGAACAACAGGGTTGGCTACACCTTC.

This clonotype was counted a few times. The rearrangement joins TRBV12-5 to TRBJ1-2, with 9 bases lining up with TRBD1. The V gene's germline CDR1 is LGHNT and CDR2 FRNRAP. This CDR3 contains 14 residues. Trimming at V came to 3 bases and at J to 6 bases, leaving 5 bases not matched to a gene. CDR3 sequence reads: CASGFGTGNNGYTF. The CDR3 nucleotides read TGTGCTAGTGGTTTCGGGACAGGGAATAATGGCTACACCTTC.